This T cell receptor (beta chain) was retrieved from a study of blood T cell repertoires in COVID-19. Study-wide context: Material from acute and convalescent COVID-19 was sourced from the United States, Italy and Spain.

In the original workflow: Amplification of reference gene primers provided the estimated nucleated cell counts. The method was immunoSEQ multiplex PCR; TCRdb's version includes in-frame clones alone and lacks a portion of them. V, J and clone size are those of that table, while D and trimming were read from the DNA. Of 180,000 or so clones in the sample, 75% to 80% were seen once. The CDR3 is 17 amino acids. Looked up from germline, CDR1 is GTSNPN and CDR2 is SVGIG (reference sequence). Trimming at V came to 2 bases and at J to 4 bases, leaving 14 bases not matched to a gene. The rearrangement joins TRBV30 to TRBJ1-5, with 7 positions matching TRBD1. This sequence originates from a woman between 45 and 65 years old with active or convalescent COVID-19. Input material: peripheral blood. The CDR3 nucleotides read TGTGCCTGGAGTAAGTGGTCCGGGACAGCTGGAAATCAGCCCCAGCATTTT. This encodes CAWSKWSGTAGNQPQHF.